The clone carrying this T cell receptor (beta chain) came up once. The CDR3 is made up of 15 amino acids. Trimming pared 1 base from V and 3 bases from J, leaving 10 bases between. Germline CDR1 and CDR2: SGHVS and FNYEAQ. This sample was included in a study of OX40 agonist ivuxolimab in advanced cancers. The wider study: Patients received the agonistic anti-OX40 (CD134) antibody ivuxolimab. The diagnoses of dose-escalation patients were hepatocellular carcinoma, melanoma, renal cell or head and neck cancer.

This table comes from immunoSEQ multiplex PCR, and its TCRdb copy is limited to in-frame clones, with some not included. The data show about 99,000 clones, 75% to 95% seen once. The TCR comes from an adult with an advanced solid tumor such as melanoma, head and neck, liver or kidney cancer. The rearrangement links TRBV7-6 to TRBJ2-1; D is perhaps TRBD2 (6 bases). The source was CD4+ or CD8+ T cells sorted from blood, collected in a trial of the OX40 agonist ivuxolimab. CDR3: CASSLGGTVYNEQFF. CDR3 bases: TGTGCCAGCAGCTTAGGGGGGACTGTCTACAATGAGCAGTTCTTC.